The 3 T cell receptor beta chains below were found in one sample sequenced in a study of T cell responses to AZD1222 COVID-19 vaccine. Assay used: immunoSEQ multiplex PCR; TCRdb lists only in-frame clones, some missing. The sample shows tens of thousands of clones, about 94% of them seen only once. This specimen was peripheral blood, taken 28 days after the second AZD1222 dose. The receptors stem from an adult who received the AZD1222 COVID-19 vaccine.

CDR3 sequence: CASSLGALIYEQYF. In nucleotides, the CDR3 is TGTGCCAGCAGCTTAGGGGCCCTTATCTACGAGCAGTACTTC. The genes are TRBV11-2 and TRBJ2-7; D ambiguous. The CDR3 spans 14 residues. The V end was cut by 1 base, the J end by 3 bases, with 10 bases between. The germline V gene has CDR1 SGHAT and CDR2 FQNNGV.

The CDR3 loop reads CASTNPTTGVYGYTF. DNA for the CDR3: TGCGCCTCGACCAACCCCACTACAGGGGTCTATGGCTACACCTTC. The chain links TRBV4-1 to TRBJ1-2, with 7 bases identical to TRBD1. Trimming cost V 11 bases and J 4 bases; bases outside gene matches: 16. Per germline, CDR1 MGHRA and CDR2 YSYEKL. The CDR3 consists of 15 residues.

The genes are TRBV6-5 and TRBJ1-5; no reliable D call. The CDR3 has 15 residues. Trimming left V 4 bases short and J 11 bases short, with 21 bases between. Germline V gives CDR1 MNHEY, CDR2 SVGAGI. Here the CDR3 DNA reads TGTGCCAGCAGTTCCTCCCCCACTAAAGGTTTTGCCCAGCATTTT. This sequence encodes CASSSSPTKGFAQHF.